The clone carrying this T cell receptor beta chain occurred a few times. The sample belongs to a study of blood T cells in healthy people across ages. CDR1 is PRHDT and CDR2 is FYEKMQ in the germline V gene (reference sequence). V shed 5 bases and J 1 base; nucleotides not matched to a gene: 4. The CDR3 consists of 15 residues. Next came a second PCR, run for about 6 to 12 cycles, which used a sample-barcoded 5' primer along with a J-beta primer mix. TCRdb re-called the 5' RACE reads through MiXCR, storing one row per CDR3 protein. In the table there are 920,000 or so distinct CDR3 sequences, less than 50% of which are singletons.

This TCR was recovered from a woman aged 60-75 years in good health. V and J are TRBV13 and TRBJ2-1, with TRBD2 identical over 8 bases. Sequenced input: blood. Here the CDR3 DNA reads TGTGCCAGCAGCAGGGGACTAGTTTCCTACAATGAGCAGTTCTTC. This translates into CASSRGLVSYNEQFF.